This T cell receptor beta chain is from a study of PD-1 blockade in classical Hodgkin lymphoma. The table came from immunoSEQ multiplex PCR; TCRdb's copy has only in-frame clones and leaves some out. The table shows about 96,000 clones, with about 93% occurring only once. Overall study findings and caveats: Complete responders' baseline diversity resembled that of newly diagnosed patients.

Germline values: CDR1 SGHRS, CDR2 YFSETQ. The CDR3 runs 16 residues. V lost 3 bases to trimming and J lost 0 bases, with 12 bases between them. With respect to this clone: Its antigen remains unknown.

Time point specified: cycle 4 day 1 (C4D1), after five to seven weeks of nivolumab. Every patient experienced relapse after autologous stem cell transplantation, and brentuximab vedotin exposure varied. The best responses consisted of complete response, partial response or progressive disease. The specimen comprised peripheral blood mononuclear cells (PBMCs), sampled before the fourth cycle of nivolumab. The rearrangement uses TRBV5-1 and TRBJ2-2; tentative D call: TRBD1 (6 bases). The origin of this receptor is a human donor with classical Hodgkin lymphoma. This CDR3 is CASSSPTGPNTGELFF. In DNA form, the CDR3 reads TGCGCCAGCAGCTCTCCGACAGGCCCGAACACCGGGGAGCTGTTTTTT.